The 2 T cell receptor beta chains below were found in one sample sequenced in a study of tumor-infiltrating lymphocytes in localized non-small cell lung cancer. This table comes from immunoSEQ multiplex PCR, and its TCRdb copy is limited to in-frame clones, with some not included. The sample holds about 7,200 clones, more than 60% seen once. Sequencing was done on a sample of lung tumor tissue. These receptors were obtained from a human donor with non-small cell lung cancer.

The chain uses TRBV5-1 and TRBJ2-1; D is uncertain. The CDR3 runs 13 residues. V was trimmed by 0 bases and J by 7 bases, leaving 8 bases between them. Germline V gene lookup returns CDR1 SGHRS and CDR2 YFSETQ. The CDR3 is CASSLDGWNEQFF. The CDR3 DNA reads TGCGCCAGCAGCTTGGACGGTTGGAATGAGCAGTTCTTC.

This clone was seen only a few times. The chain uses TRBV5-1 and TRBJ2-3, with 8 positions matching TRBD2. Germline CDR1 and CDR2: SGHRS and YFSETQ. The junction had 6 bases not matched to a gene; V was cut back by 2 bases and J by 1 base. This CDR3 region has 16 residues. The CDR3: CASSFGGSGGTDTQYF. Written as DNA, the CDR3 is TGCGCCAGCAGCTTCGGTGGTAGCGGGGGCACAGATACGCAGTATTTT.